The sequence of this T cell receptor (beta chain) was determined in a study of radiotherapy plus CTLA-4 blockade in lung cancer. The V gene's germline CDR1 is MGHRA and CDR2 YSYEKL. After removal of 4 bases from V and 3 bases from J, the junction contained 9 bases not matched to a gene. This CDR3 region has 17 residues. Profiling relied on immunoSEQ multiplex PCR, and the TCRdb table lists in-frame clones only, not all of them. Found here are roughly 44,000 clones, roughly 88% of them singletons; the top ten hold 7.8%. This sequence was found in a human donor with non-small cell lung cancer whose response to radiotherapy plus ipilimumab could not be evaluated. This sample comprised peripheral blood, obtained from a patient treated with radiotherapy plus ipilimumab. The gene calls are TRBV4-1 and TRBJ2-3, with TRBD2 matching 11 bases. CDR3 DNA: TGCGCCAGCAGCCGGCTAGCGGGGGGCGCGAGAACAGATACGCAGTATTTT. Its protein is CASSRLAGGARTDTQYF.